The 22 T cell receptor beta chains presented below share a single source sample, sequenced in a study of response to subunit inactivated influenza vaccine. Using its own MiXCR run on the RT-PCR reads, TCRdb lists one record per CDR3 protein. Among 600,000 to 850,000 distinct CDR3 sequences listed, approximately 14% were seen once. The sample was PBMCs from blood, taken less than 15 days before vaccination. These receptors were taken from a man over 45 who received an inactivated influenza vaccine.

The J gene is TRBJ2-5, the V gene TRBV10-3, with no clear D. The CDR3 is 13 amino acids. Germline V gene lookup returns CDR1 ENHRY and CDR2 SYGVKD. The V end lost 4 bases, the J end lost 5 bases, and 11 bases lay between the germline ends. The CDR3: CAISVSAFETQYF. CDR3 sequence (DNA): TGTGCCATCAGTGTCTCCGCCTTTGAGACCCAGTACTTC.

The CDR3 nucleotides read TGTGCCAGCAGTTTAATGGTTAGGGGACTTACGTCTGAAGCTTTCTTT. It codes for CASSLMVRGLTSEAFF. The V and J genes are TRBV27 and TRBJ1-1; a possible D gene is TRBD1 (5 bases). Germline V gene lookup returns CDR1 MNHEY and CDR2 SMNVEV (reference sequence). V was pared by 2 bases and J by 6 bases, with 19 bases between. This CDR3 contains 16 residues.

This clonotype was detected only a few times. The chain employs TRBV20-1 and TRBJ2-1; 8 nucleotides align to TRBD2. The CDR3 length is 15 residues. Germline V lookup: CDR1 DFQATT, CDR2 SNEGSKA (reference sequence). With V trimmed by 0 bases and J by 4 bases, 5 bases remained unmatched. CDR3 sequence: CSARDLAGHYNEQFF. In nucleotides, the CDR3 is TGCAGTGCTAGAGATTTAGCGGGGCATTACAATGAGCAGTTCTTC.

This clonotype has at least ten counts. The V call is TRBV6-1, the J call TRBJ2-1; TRBD2 matches 8 bases. Germline V gene sequence: CDR1 MNHNS, CDR2 SASEGT. Losses at the gene ends were 4 bases for V and 6 bases for J; bases not matched to a gene: 5. This CDR3 is built from 14 residues. CDR3 coding DNA: TGTGCCAGCAGTGCGACTAGCGTCCCCAATGAGCAGTTCTTC. Residues: CASSATSVPNEQFF.

This clonotype was observed a few times. V and J are TRBV20-1 and TRBJ2-1; 10 bases are shared with TRBD1. The junction had 9 bases not matched to a gene; V was cut back by 0 bases and J by 7 bases. Germline CDR1 reads DFQATT; CDR2 reads SNEGSKA (reference sequence). The CDR3 has 16 amino acids. CDR3 nucleotides: TGCAGTGCTAGAGATTCTGGGACAGGGGTCCGTAATGAGCAGTTCTTC. Its translation is CSARDSGTGVRNEQFF.

In this sample, this clonotype turned up a few times. CDR3 DNA sequence: TGTGCCAGCGCTCAGCGGGGTTTAAGCTCCTACAATGAGCAGTTCTTC. It yields the protein CASAQRGLSSYNEQFF. The rearrangement uses TRBV11-2 and TRBJ2-1, with 7 bases that match TRBD2. CDR1 is SGHAT and CDR2 is FQNNGV in the germline V gene. V dropped 8 bases and J dropped 0; count of bases not matched to a gene: 10. The CDR3 runs to 16 residues.

There are a few counts of this clonotype. The genes are TRBV2 and TRBJ1-1, with 8 bases matching TRBD1. The length of the CDR3 is 12 residues. The ends lost 7 bases at V and 9 bases at J; junction bases unmatched: 7. Germline V lookup: CDR1 SNHLY, CDR2 FYNNEI. The CDR3: CASTLGQGKAFF. CDR3 bases: TGTGCCAGCACCCTCGGACAGGGAAAAGCTTTCTTT.

This clonotype occurred many times. The chain carries TRBV6-1 and TRBJ2-3; D gene unclear. This CDR3 region has 15 residues. V was clipped by 2 bases and J by 0 bases, with 9 bases between them. Per the germline V gene, CDR1 is MNHNS and CDR2 is SASEGT. The CDR3 nucleotides are TGTGCCAGCAGTGAACAATATACTAGCACAGATACGCAGTATTTT. Amino acids: CASSEQYTSTDTQYF.

This clonotype was seen a few times. V and J are TRBV20-1 and TRBJ1-5; D gene uncertain. V was shortened by 1 base and J by 4 bases, with 11 bases between the two germline ends. The CDR3 has 14 amino acids. Per germline, CDR1 DFQATT and CDR2 SNEGSKA (reference sequence). CDR3 sequence reads: CSARVGNPNQPQHF. The CDR3 DNA sequence: TGCAGTGCTAGAGTAGGGAACCCTAATCAGCCCCAGCATTTT.

The DNA for the CDR3 is TGTGCCAGCAGCCGGGGGTATAGCGGGGGGCCCCGAGAGCAGTTCTTC. Translating it yields CASSRGYSGGPREQFF. The chain uses TRBV7-2 and TRBJ2-1; 10 bases match TRBD2. From germline, CDR1 is SGHTA and CDR2 FQGNSA. Trimming at V came to 5 bases and at J to 10 bases, leaving 14 bases not matched to a gene. The CDR3 has 16 residues.

This clonotype was seen ten or more times. The V and J genes are TRBV5-6 and TRBJ1-4; TRBD1 might be the D (5 bases). Trimming pared 0 bases from V and 7 bases from J, leaving 13 bases between. This CDR3 is built from 15 residues. Germline V gives CDR1 SGHDT, CDR2 YYEEEE. CDR3: CASSLEEGRGEKLFF. In DNA, the CDR3 is TGTGCCAGCAGCTTGGAAGAGGGGAGAGGTGAAAAACTGTTTTTT.

This clonotype turned up a few times. This chain joins TRBV6-2 or TRBV6-3 and TRBJ2-7, with a possible D match to TRBD2 (6 bases). The CDR3 runs to 18 residues. Germline lookup yields CDR1 MNHEY and CDR2 SVGEGT. The V and J ends lost 0 bases and 2 bases respectively, with 20 bases between them. The CDR3: CASSYSQEGNLVTYEQYF. The CDR3 bases are TGTGCCAGCAGTTACTCCCAGGAGGGGAATTTAGTTACCTACGAGCAGTACTTC.

This clonotype was seen repeatedly, ten times or more. V is TRBV3-1 and J is TRBJ1-2, with D unresolved. V lost 0 bases and J 7 bases, leaving 18 bases between the germline ends. CDR3 length equals 16 residues. Germline CDR1 is LGHDT and CDR2 is YNNKEL (reference sequence). The CDR3, as DNA: TGTGCCAGCAGCCAAGATTGGGAACCGGCGGGTGGTGGCTACACCTTC. It translates to CASSQDWEPAGGGYTF.

The chain is built from TRBV6-5 and TRBJ2-2; 12 bases are a match to TRBD1. Losses at the gene ends were 4 bases for V and 4 bases for J; bases not matched to a gene: 10. The CDR3 spans 18 residues. Germline CDR1 reads MNHEY; CDR2 reads SVGAGI. CDR3 nucleotides: TGTGCCAGCAGTTTCCGGGACAGGGGGCCGTGGAGCACCGGGGAGCTGTTTTTT. It codes for CASSFRDRGPWSTGELFF.

This clonotype turned up a few times. The chain employs TRBV5-1 and TRBJ1-6, with 7 positions matching TRBD1. The CDR3 loop spans 13 amino acids. J was trimmed by 8 bases and V by 4 bases; bases with no gene match: 3. Germline V gene sequence: CDR1 SGHRS, CDR2 YFSETQ. In DNA, the CDR3 is TGCGCCAGCAGCCCAGACAGGGATTCACCCCTCCACTTT. This sequence encodes CASSPDRDSPLHF. Together with reference TRBV5-1 and TRBJ1-6, the CDR3 gives the full variable domain: KAGVTQTPRYLIKTRGQQVTLSCSPISGHRSVSWYQQTPGQGLQFLFEYFSETQRNKGNFPGRFSGRQFSNSRSEMNVSTLELGDSALYLCASSPDRDSPLHFGNGTRLTVT.

CDR3 DNA sequence: TGCGCCAGCAGTTGGGCTAGCGGGGAAAACAATGAGCAGTTCTTC. Protein: CASSWASGENNEQFF. This sequence joins TRBV5-1 and TRBJ2-1, with 9 nucleotides matching TRBD2. The trim removed 5 bases at V and 5 bases at J, leaving 8 bases unmatched. Germline-derived CDR1 and CDR2 are SGHRS and YFSETQ. The CDR3 extends over 15 amino acids.

This rearrangement joins TRBV7-2 to TRBJ2-1; D ambiguous. The CDR3 runs to 14 residues. The ends were cut back, 3 bases at V and 2 bases at J, with 8 bases in the middle. The germline V gene has CDR1 SGHTA and CDR2 FQGNSA. The CDR3 DNA sequence: TGTGCCAGCAGCTTCGAGGCACCCTACAATGAGCAGTTCTTC. It specifies CASSFEAPYNEQFF.

V gene TRBV24-1 combines with J gene TRBJ2-1; 7 bases are shared with TRBD2. In germline, CDR1 is KGHDR, CDR2 SFDVKD. V dropped 1 base and J dropped 5; count of bases not matched to a gene: 7. CDR3 length: 16 amino acids. CDR3 in amino acids: CATSDLGERDHNEQFF. In DNA form, the CDR3 reads TGTGCCACCAGTGATTTAGGCGAGCGGGACCACAATGAGCAGTTCTTC.

This clonotype was counted only a few times. The chain combines TRBV6-1 with TRBJ1-2; TRBD1 matches at 8 bases. Trimming removed 6 bases from V and 8 bases from J; junction bases left unmatched: 11. This CDR3 has 14 amino acids. The germline CDR1 and CDR2 sequences are MNHNS and SASEGT. The CDR3 nucleotides read TGTGCCAGCAGGCTGACAGGGGCCCTCAGGGGCTACACCTTC. It is translated as CASRLTGALRGYTF.

The table lists this clonotype with many counts. The chain uses TRBV5-6 and TRBJ2-4; 8 bases align to TRBD1. The V segment lost 5 bases and the J segment 7 bases; nucleotides outside the gene matches: 8. The germline V gene has CDR1 SGHDT and CDR2 YYEEEE. This CDR3 is 14 amino acids long. CDR3 bases: TGTGCCAGCAGGGCACAGGGGGGTGGGAACATTCAGTACTTC. This gives the protein CASRAQGGGNIQYF.

The V and J genes are TRBV30 and TRBJ2-7; possible D gene TRBD1, 6 bases. The CDR3 has 13 amino acids. Trimming stripped 2 bases from V and 3 bases from J, with 11 bases between. Germline CDR1 and CDR2: GTSNPN and SVGIG (reference sequence). CDR3 protein: CAWSHRANYEQYF. Written as DNA, the CDR3 is TGTGCCTGGAGTCACAGGGCAAACTACGAGCAGTACTTC.

The V and J genes are TRBV7-9 and TRBJ2-7; weak D call: TRBD2 (5 bases). The CDR3 totals 15 residues. CDR1 and CDR2 (germline): SEHNR, FQNEAQ (reference sequence). V was cut by 4 bases and J by 2 bases, with 15 bases left in between. This CDR3 is CASSSTVRGTYEQYF. The DNA for the CDR3 is TGTGCCAGCAGCTCGACCGTTCGGGGTACCTACGAGCAGTACTTC. The full variable domain, completed using reference TRBV7-9 and TRBJ2-7, is DTGVSQNPRHKITKRGQNVTFRCDPISEHNRLYWYRQTLGQGPEFLTYFQNEAQLEKSRLLSDRFSAERPKGSFSTLEIQRTEQGDSAMYLCASSSTVRGTYEQYFGPGTRLTVT.